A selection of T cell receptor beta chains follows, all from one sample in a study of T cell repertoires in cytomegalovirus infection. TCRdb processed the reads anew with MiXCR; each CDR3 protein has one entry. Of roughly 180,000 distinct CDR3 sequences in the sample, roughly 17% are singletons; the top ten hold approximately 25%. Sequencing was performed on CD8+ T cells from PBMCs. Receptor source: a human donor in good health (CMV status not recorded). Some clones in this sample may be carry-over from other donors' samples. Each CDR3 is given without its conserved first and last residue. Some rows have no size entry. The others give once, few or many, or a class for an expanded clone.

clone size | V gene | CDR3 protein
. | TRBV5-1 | ASSLVGYRHSSSYNEQF
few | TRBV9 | ASSVAPAGYEQY
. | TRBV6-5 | ASSPGRSQETQY
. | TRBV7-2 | ASSLGMGLTNYGYT
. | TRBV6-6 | ASSPYTGMNTEAF
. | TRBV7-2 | ASSSDRDHKDEQY
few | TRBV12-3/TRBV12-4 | ASITGVAGANVLT
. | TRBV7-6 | ASSLDPLNEQF
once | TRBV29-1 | SVGVYPEAF
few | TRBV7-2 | ASRLSPTVEEKDNEQF
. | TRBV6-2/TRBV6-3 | ASSYPGQGAPNTGELF
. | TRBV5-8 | ASSPGQEGPHTDTQY
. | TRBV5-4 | ASSSTSGGLYYYEQY
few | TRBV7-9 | ASSFEGTGTQY
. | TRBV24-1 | ATSDLGDEQF
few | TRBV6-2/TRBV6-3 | ASRRGTGDQPQH
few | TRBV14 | ASSRQGGTEAF
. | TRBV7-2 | ASSSTRGLGAF
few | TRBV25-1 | ASSPAGASYNSPLH
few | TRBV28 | ASRSQPRDQPQH
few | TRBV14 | ASSQDLGAEGTEAF
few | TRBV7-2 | ASSLLLGQGYGYT
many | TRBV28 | ASSSPLPGDTQY
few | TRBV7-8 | ASSSGQLNQPQH
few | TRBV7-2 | ASSLTSNSPLH
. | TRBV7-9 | ASSSQGVGATNEKLF
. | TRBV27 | ASSLSYGGLQF
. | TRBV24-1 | ATSDFRQGVGDEQF
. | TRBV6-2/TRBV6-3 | ASTRTGVYEQY
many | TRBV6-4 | ASSDTSTGELF
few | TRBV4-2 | ASSPSGTAFTDTQY
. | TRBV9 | ASSERDRLVSPLH
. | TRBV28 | ASSSPLKQGWGQETQY
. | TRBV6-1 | ASSFLGQGDQPQH
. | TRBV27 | ASSSQGVRDEKLF
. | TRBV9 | ASSVGGAQGEAF
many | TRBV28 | ASSLGTGYTSPLH
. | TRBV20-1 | SASASGQETQY
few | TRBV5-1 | ASSPEQGLTGPQH
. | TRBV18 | ASVTEAVRTGELF
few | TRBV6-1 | ASWMANTEAF
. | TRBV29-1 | SVDGGTGELF
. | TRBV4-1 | ASSPEVQTEAF
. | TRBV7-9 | ASSQQGIRGGRHGYT
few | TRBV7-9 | ASSYDLGPYNEQF
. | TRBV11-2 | ASSAGAAYEQY
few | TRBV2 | ASSEVYGNTEAF
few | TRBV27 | ASSVDSGNTEAF
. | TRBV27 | ASSLSAGLGNGQY
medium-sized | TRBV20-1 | SARMTSNIRREQY
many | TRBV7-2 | ASSTTSGDEQF
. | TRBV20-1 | SAMGLAVYNEQF
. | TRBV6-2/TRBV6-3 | ASSDRWNRHSGANVLT
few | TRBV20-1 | SASDSRETQY
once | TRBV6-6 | ASSYLGAGGLQETQY